The 7 T cell receptor beta chains below were found in one sample sequenced in a study of blood T cell repertoires in COVID-19. TCRdb's table, derived via immunoSEQ multiplex PCR, lists solely in-frame clones and lacks some. The table has 150,000 or so clones, roughly four fifths seen once. Material: peripheral blood. The origin of the receptors is a human donor with acute or convalescent COVID-19. The donor label of this sample is uncertain.

J is TRBJ2-1 and V is TRBV7-2, with 9 bases aligning to TRBD1. Germline V gives CDR1 SGHTA, CDR2 FQGNSA. The CDR3 totals 16 residues. V dropped 1 base and J dropped 9; count of bases not matched to a gene: 10. The CDR3 DNA follows: TGTGCCAGCAGCTTAGGGCCCGGGACAGGGATTTCTGAGCAGTTCTTC. Translated: CASSLGPGTGISEQFF.

This chain uses TRBV7-2 with TRBJ2-5, with D possibly being TRBD1 (6 bases). The CDR3 is 15 amino acids. In germline, CDR1 is SGHTA, CDR2 FQGNSA. V gave up 3 bases and J gave up 1 base, with 12 bases separating them. The CDR3 region has the DNA TGTGCCAGCAGCTTCATACAGGGCCCCCAAGAGACCCAGTACTTC. This sequence encodes CASSFIQGPQETQYF.

Comments on this clone: A read error may account for a junction end that differs from germline. Other DNA sequences of this sample code for an identical CDR3. The V call is TRBV3-1 (or the pseudogene TRBV3-2), the J call TRBJ1-1, with a possible D match to TRBD1 (5 bases). The CDR3 length is 12 residues. CDR1 is LGHDT and CDR2 is YNNKEL in the germline V gene (reference sequence). The chain's CDR3 is CASSQAGIGAFF. The CDR3 DNA reads as TGTGCCAGCAGTCAAGCAGGGATCGGAGCTTTCTTT.

This rearrangement joins TRBV4-2 to TRBJ1-2; 10 bases align to TRBD1. Germline V gene lookup returns CDR1 LGHNA and CDR2 YNFKEQ. This CDR3 is built from 16 residues. V was pared by 1 base and J by 4 bases, with 6 bases of the junction left unmatched. In nucleotides, the CDR3 is TGTGCCAGCAGCCAAGGACAGGGGGCAGTATCCTATGGCTACACCTTC. Translation gives CASSQGQGAVSYGYTF.

This chain connects TRBV11-1 to TRBJ1-1; maybe TRBD1 (6 bases). With 6 bases removed from V and 8 bases from J, the gap between germline ends came to 16 bases. Germline lookup yields CDR1 SGHAT and CDR2 FQDESV (reference sequence). The CDR3 totals 13 residues. CDR3 in amino acids: CASSSSQGMEAFF. CDR3 bases: TGTGCCAGCAGTTCGTCTCAGGGGATGGAAGCTTTCTTT. Complete variable domain (other parts from reference TRBV11-1 and TRBJ1-1): EAEVAQSPRYKITEKSQAVAFWCDPISGHATLYWYRQILGQGPELLVQFQDESVVDDSQLPKDRFSAERLKGVDSTLKIQPAELGDSAMYLCASSSSQGMEAFFGQGTRLTVV.

This chain links TRBV20-1 with TRBJ2-7; no firm D call. The CDR3 consists of 11 residues. The germline CDR1 and CDR2 sequences are DFQATT and SNEGSKA (reference sequence). V shed 3 bases and J shed 6 bases, with 9 bases lying between them. CDR3: CSARRNAEQYF. CDR3 DNA sequence: TGCAGTGCTAGGCGTAATGCCGAGCAGTACTTC.

DNA for the CDR3: TGTGCCAGCAGTCTGACTAGCGGGGCCTACAATGAGCAGTTCTTC. Protein: CASSLTSGAYNEQFF. The chain carries TRBV7-9 and TRBJ2-1; 11 positions match TRBD2. CDR1 and CDR2 (germline): SEHNR, FQNEAQ (reference sequence). V lost 6 bases and J lost 2; bases outside the gene matches: 3. CDR3 length: 15 amino acids. The variable domain in full, with the rest retrieved from reference TRBV7-9 and TRBJ2-1, is DTGVSQNPRHKITKRGQNVTFRCDPISEHNRLYWYRQTLGQGPEFLTYFQNEAQLEKSRLLSDRFSAERPKGSFSTLEIQRTEQGDSAMYLCASSLTSGAYNEQFFGPGTRLTVL.